This TCR beta chain was documented in a study of shared clonotypes between healthy human individuals. Only in-frame clones appear in the TCRdb table, and some are missing; sequencing was by immunoSEQ multiplex PCR. The data show around 2.1 million clones, about 94% seen once. The CDR3 is made up of 14 amino acids. The chain links TRBV12-1 to TRBJ1-5; the DNA was not compared with TRBD1, the D call given in the table. TRBV12-1 corresponds to a pseudogene. Input material: naive CD4+ T cells sorted from blood. The subset is: CD45RA+ positively selected. The receptor was isolated from a man between 18 and 35 years old in good health. CDR3 sequence: CASSAQVINQPQHF. The CDR3 DNA sequence: TGTGCCAGCAGCGCACAAGTTATCAATCAGCCCCAGCATTTT.